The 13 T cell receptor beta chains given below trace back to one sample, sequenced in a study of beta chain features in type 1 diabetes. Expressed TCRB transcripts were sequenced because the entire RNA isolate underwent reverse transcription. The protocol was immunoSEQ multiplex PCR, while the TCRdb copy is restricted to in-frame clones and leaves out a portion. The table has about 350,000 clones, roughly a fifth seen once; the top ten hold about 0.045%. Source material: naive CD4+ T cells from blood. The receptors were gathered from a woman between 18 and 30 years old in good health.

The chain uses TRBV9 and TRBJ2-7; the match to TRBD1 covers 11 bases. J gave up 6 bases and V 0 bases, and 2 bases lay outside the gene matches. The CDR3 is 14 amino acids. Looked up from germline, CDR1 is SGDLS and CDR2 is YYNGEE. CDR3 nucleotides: TGTGCCAGCAGCGTAGTAGGGACAGGGGGCGAGCAGTACTTC. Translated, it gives CASSVVGTGGEQYF.

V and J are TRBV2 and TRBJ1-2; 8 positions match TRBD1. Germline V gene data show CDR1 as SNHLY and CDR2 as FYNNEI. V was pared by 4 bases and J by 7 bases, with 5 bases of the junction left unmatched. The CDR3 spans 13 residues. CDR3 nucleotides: TGTGCCAGCAGTGTTGACAGGGGTAGTGGCTACACCTTC. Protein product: CASSVDRGSGYTF. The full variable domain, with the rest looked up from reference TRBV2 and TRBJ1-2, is EPEVTQTPSHQVTQMGQEVILRCVPISNHLYFYWYRQILGQKVEFLVSFYNNEISEKSEIFDDQFSVERPDGSNFTLKIRSTKLEDSAMYFCASSVDRGSGYTFGSGTRLTVV.

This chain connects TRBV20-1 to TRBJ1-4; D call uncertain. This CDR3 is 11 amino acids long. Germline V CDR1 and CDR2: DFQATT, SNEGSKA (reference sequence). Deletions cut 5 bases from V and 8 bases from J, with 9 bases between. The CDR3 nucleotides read TGCAGTGCTCAAATACTCGAAAAACTGTTTTTT. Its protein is CSAQILEKLFF.

The CDR3 loop reads CASALAGVSDTQYF. CDR3 nucleotide sequence: TGTGCCAGTGCACTAGCGGGAGTGTCTGATACGCAGTATTTT. This chain uses TRBV25-1 with TRBJ2-3; the match to TRBD2 covers 11 bases. Trimming took 9 bases from V and 6 from J; bases not matched to a gene: 8. CDR1 and CDR2 (germline): MGHDK, SYGVNS. The CDR3 loop spans 14 amino acids.

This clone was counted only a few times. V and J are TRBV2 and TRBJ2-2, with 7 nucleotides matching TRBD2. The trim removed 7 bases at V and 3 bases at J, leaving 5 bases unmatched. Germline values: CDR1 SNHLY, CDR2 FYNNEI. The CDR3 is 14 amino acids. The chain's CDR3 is CASTREAHTGELFF. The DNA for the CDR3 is TGTGCCAGCACCCGGGAGGCCCACACCGGGGAGCTGTTTTTT.

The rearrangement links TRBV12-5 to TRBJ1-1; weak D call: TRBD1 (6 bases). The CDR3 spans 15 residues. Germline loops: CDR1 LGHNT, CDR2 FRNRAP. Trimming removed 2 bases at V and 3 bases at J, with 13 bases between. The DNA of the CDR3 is TGTGCTAGTGGTTTGCGAATACAGGGAGACACTGAAGCTTTCTTT. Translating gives CASGLRIQGDTEAFF.

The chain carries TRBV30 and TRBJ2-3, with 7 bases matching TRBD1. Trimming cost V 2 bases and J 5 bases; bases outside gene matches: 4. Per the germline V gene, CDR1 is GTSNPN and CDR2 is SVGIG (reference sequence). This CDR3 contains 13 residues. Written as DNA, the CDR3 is TGTGCCTGGAGTACAGGGGCCGGAGATACGCAGTATTTT. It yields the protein CAWSTGAGDTQYF.

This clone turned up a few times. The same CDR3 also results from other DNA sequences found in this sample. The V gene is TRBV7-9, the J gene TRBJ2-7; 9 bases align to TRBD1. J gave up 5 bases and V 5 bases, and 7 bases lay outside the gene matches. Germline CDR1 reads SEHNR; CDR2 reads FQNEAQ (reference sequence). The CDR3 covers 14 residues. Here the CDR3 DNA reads TGTGCCAGCAGCCTCCGACAGGGGGTGAACGAGCAGTACTTC. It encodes CASSLRQGVNEQYF.

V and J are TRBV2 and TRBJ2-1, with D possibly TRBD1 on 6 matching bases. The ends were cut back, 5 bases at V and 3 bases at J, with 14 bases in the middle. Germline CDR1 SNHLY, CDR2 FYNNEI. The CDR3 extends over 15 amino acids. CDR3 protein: CASSSQGSNYNEQFF. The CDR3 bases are TGTGCCAGCAGTTCTCAGGGGTCGAACTACAATGAGCAGTTCTTC.

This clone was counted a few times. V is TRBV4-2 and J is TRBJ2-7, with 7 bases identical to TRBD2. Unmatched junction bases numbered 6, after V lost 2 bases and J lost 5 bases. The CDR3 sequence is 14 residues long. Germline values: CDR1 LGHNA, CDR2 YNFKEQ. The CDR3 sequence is CASSQRTSGHEQYF. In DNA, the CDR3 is TGTGCCAGCAGCCAAAGGACTAGTGGCCACGAGCAGTACTTC.

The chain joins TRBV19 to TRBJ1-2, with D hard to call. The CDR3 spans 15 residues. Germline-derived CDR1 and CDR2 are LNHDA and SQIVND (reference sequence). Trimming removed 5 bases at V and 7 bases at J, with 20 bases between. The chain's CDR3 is CASSPREASSVGYTF. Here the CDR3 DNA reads TGTGCCAGTAGTCCCCGGGAGGCCTCAAGCGTTGGCTACACCTTC.

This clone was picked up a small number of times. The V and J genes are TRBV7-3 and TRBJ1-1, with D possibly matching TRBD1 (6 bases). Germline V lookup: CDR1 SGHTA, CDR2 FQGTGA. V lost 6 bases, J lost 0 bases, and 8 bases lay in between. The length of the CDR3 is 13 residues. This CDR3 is CASSQGMNTEAFF. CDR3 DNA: TGTGCCAGCAGTCAGGGGATGAACACTGAAGCTTTCTTT.

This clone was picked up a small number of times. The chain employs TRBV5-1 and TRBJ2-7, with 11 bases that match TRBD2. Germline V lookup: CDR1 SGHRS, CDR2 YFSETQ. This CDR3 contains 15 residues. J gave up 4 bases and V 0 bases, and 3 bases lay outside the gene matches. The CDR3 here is CASSLVLAGEYEQYF. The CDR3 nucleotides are TGCGCCAGCAGCTTGGTACTAGCGGGAGAGTACGAGCAGTACTTC.